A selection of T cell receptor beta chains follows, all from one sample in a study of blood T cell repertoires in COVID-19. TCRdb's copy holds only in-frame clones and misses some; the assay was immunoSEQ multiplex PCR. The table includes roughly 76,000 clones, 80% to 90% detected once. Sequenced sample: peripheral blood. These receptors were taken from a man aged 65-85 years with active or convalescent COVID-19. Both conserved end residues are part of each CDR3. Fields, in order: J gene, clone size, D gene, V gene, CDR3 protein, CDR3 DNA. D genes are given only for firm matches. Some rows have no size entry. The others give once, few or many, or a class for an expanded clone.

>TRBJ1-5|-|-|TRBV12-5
CASGKGGTDNQPQHF
TGTGCTAGTGGAAAAGGGGGAACAGACAATCAGCCCCAGCATTTT
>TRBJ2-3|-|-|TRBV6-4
CASSTVSGHTQYF
TGTGCCAGCAGTACCGTTAGCGGACATACGCAGTATTTT
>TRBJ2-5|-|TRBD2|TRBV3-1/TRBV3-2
CASELGLAGGEETQYF
TGTGCCAGCGAACTAGGACTAGCGGGAGGAGAGGAGACCCAGTACTTC
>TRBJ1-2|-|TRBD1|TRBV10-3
CAIRYDRDSGYTF
TGTGCCATCAGATACGACAGGGATAGTGGCTACACCTTC
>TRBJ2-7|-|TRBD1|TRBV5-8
CASSWTGTYEQYF
TGTGCCAGCAGCTGGACAGGGACCTACGAGCAGTACTTC
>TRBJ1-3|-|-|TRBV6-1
CASSEVGRPGNTIYF
TGTGCCAGCAGTGAAGTGGGCAGGCCTGGAAACACCATATATTTT
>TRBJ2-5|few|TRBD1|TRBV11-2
CASSLGRDSSQYF
TGTGCCAGCAGCTTAGGAAGGGACAGTAGTCAGTACTTC
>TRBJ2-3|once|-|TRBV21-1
CASSKVGVSDTQYF
TGTGCCAGCAGCAAAGTAGGGGTTTCAGATACGCAGTATTTT
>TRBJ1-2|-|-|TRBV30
CAWRFRGLNYGYTF
TGTGCCTGGAGATTTCGGGGGTTGAACTATGGCTACACCTTC
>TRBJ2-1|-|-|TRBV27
CASSSDYSSYNEQFF
TGTGCCAGCAGTTCCGACTACAGCTCCTACAATGAGCAGTTCTTC
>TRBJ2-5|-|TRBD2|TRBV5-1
CASRPEGLAGGTQYF
TGCGCCAGCAGACCAGAGGGACTAGCGGGTGGGACCCAGTACTTC
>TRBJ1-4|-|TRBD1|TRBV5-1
CASSSTGETNEKLFF
TGCGCCAGCAGCTCCACAGGGGAAACTAATGAAAAACTGTTTTTT
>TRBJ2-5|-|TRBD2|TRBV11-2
CASSLGTLAGWGTQYF
TGTGCCAGCAGCTTAGGCACACTAGCGGGATGGGGGACCCAGTACTTC